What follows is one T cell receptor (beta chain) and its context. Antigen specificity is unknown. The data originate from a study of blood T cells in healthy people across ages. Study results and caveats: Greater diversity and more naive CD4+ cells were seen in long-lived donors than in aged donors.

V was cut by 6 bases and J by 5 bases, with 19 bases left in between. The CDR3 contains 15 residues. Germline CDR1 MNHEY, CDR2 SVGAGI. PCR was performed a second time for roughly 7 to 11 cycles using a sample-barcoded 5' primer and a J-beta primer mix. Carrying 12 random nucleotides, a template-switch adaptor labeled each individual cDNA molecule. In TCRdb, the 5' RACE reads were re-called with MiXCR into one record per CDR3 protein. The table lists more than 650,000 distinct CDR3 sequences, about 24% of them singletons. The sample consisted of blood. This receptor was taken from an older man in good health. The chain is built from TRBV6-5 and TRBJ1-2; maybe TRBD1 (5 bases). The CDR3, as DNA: TGTGCCAGCAGGATCTCGGACACCGCGGTTTATGGCTACACCTTC. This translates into CASRISDTAVYGYTF.